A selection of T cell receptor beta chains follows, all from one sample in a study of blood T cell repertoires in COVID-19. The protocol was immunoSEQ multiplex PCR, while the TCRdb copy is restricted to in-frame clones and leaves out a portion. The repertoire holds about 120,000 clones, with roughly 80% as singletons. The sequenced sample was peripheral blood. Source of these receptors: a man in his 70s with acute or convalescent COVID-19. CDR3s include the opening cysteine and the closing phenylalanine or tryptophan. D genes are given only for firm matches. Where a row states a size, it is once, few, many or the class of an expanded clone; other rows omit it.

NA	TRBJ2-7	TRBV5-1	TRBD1	CASSQGASINEQYF	TGCGCCAGCAGCCAGGGGGCATCTATCAACGAGCAGTACTTC
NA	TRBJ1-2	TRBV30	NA	CAWTSGAGYTF	TGTGCCTGGACGTCTGGGGCTGGCTACACCTTC
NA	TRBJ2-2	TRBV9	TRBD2	CASRPGGIDTGELFF	TGTGCCAGCAGGCCGGGAGGGATAGACACCGGGGAGCTGTTTTTT
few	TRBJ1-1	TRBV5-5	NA	CASSLDRDTEAFF	TGTGCCAGCAGCTTGGACAGGGACACTGAAGCTTTCTTT
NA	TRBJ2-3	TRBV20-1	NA	CSAPDGPAEYF	TGCAGTGCTCCGGACGGACCAGCGGAGTATTTT
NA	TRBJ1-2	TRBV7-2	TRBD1	CASSLARGQTTNYGYTF	TGTGCCAGCAGCCTGGCAAGGGGACAGACAACTAACTATGGCTACACCTTC
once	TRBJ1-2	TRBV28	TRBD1	CASSLEGQGALIYGYTF	TGTGCCAGCAGTTTAGAGGGACAGGGGGCGTTAATCTATGGCTACACCTTC
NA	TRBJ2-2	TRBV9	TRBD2	CASRKTSGSVEAGELFF	TGTGCCAGCAGGAAGACTAGCGGGAGTGTGGAGGCCGGGGAGCTGTTTTTT
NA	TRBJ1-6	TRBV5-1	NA	CASSEGFRESPLHF	TGCGCCAGCAGCGAGGGATTCCGGGAGTCACCCCTCCACTTT
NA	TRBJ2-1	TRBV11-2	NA	CASSLEGSGEQFF	TGTGCCAGCAGCTTAGAGGGCAGCGGGGAGCAGTTCTTC
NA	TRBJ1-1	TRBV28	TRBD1	CASSPNRGRVDTEAFF	TGTGCCAGCAGCCCTAACAGGGGGCGGGTCGACACTGAAGCTTTCTTT
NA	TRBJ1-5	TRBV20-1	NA	CSASAGAVGNQPQHF	TGCAGTGCTAGTGCAGGGGCAGTCGGCAATCAGCCCCAGCATTTT
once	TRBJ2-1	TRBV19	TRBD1	CASSMTGPNEQFF	TGTGCCAGTAGTATGACAGGGCCCAATGAGCAGTTCTTC
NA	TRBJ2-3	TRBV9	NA	CASRAGTRPTDTQYF	TGTGCCAGCAGGGCCGGGACAAGACCCACAGATACGCAGTATTTT
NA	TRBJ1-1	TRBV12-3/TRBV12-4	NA	CASSLQGNTEAFF	TGTGCCAGCAGCCTTCAGGGGAACACTGAAGCTTTCTTT
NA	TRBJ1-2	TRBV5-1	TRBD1	CASSIGQGANYGYTF	TGCGCCAGCAGCATCGGACAGGGTGCTAACTATGGCTACACCTTC
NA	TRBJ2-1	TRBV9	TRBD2	CASSTSTSANEQFF	TGTGCCAGCAGCACATCGACTAGCGCCAATGAGCAGTTCTTC
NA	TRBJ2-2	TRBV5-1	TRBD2	CASSLRGGAVDGELFF	TGCGCCAGCAGCTTGCGCGGGGGGGCCGTGGACGGGGAGCTGTTTTTT
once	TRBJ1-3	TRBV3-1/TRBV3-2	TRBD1	CASSQRDSGNTIYF	TGTGCCAGCAGCCAGAGGGACAGTGGAAACACCATATATTTT
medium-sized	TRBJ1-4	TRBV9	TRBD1	CASSVGQGHEKLFF	TGTGCCAGCAGCGTAGGACAGGGTCATGAAAAACTGTTTTTT
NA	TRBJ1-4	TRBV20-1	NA	CSASPRWADGGHNEKLFF	TGCAGTGCTAGTCCCCGGTGGGCAGACGGAGGCCATAATGAAAAACTGTTTTTT
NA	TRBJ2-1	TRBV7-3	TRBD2	CASSRTSGGENEQFF	TGTGCCAGCAGCCGGACTAGCGGGGGGGAAAATGAGCAGTTCTTC
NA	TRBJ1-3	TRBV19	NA	CASRASTGPSGNTIYF	TGTGCCAGTAGGGCTTCGACAGGTCCCTCTGGAAACACCATATATTTT
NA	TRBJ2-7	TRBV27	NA	CASSFGRLQTGEQYF	TGTGCCAGCAGCTTCGGGAGACTGCAAACTGGGGAGCAGTACTTC
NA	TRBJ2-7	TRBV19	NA	CASSISAGSTYEQYF	TGTGCCAGTAGTATTTCTGCGGGAAGTACCTACGAGCAGTACTTC
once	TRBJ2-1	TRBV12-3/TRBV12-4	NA	CASRIQTEQFF	TGTGCCAGCAGGATCCAGACAGAGCAGTTCTTC
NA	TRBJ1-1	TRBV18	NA	CASSPNRVALNTEAFF	TGTGCCAGCTCACCAAACAGGGTTGCCCTGAACACTGAAGCTTTCTTT
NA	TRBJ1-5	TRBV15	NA	CATSRAGAGDQPQHF	TGTGCCACCAGCAGAGCAGGGGCCGGCGATCAGCCCCAGCATTTT
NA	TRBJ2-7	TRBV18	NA	CASSPQASSSYEQYF	TGTGCCAGCTCACCACAAGCCTCTTCCTCCTACGAGCAGTACTTC
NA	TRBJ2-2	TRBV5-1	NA	CASREGIENGELFF	TGCGCCAGCAGGGAGGGAATAGAGAACGGGGAGCTGTTTTTT
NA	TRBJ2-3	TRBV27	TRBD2	CASTPRGAGGIADTQYF	TGTGCCAGCACCCCGCGGGGAGCGGGGGGTATAGCAGATACGCAGTATTTT
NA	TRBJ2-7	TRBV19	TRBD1	CASSLGTGNAYEQYF	TGTGCCAGTAGCCTCGGGACAGGGAATGCCTACGAGCAGTACTTC
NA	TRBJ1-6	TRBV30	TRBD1	CAWSVRGQGSSPLHF	TGTGCCTGGAGTGTACGGGGACAGGGTAGTTCACCCCTCCACTTT
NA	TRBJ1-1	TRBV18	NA	CASSPSGGIVQNTEAFF	TGTGCCAGCTCACCCTCCGGGGGGATTGTGCAGAACACTGAAGCTTTCTTT
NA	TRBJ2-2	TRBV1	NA	CTSSPLRRGGPRELFF	TGCACCAGCAGCCCCCTACGGAGGGGCGGACCAAGGGAGCTGTTTTTT
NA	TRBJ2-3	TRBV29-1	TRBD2	CSASGGSGRSTDTQYF	TGCAGCGCCTCGGGGGGCAGCGGGAGAAGCACAGATACGCAGTATTTT
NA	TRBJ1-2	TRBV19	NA	CASSIDLIGPGIYGYTF	TGTGCCAGTAGTATAGATCTTATCGGACCGGGGATCTATGGCTACACCTTC
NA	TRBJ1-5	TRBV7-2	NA	CASSSTSGSNQPQHF	TGTGCCAGCAGCTCCACGTCGGGGTCCAATCAGCCCCAGCATTTT
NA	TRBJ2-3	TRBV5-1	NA	CASSLVAGTDTQYF	TGCGCCAGCAGCTTGGTGGCGGGGACAGATACGCAGTATTTT
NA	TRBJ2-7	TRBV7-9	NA	CASSLSEYEQYF	TGTGCCAGCAGCTTATCGGAGTACGAGCAGTACTTC
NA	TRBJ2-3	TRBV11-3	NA	CASSLEAGTDTQYF	TGTGCCAGCAGCTTAGAGGCGGGCACAGATACGCAGTATTTT
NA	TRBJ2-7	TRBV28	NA	CASSRRGKYEQYF	TGTGCCAGCAGCCGCCGCGGGAAATACGAGCAGTACTTC
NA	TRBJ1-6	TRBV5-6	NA	CASISLWSENSPLHF	TGTGCCAGCATCTCGTTGTGGTCTGAGAATTCACCCCTCCACTTT
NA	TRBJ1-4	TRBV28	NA	CASSLLAAEKLFF	TGTGCCAGCAGTTTATTGGCTGCGGAGAAACTGTTTTTT
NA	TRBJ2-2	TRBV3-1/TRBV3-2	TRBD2	CASSHGSGRANGELFF	TGTGCCAGCAGCCATGGGAGCGGGAGGGCCAATGGGGAGCTGTTTTTT
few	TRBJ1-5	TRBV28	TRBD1	CASSQPGGRNQPQHF	TGTGCCAGCAGTCAACCAGGGGGCCGAAATCAGCCCCAGCATTTT